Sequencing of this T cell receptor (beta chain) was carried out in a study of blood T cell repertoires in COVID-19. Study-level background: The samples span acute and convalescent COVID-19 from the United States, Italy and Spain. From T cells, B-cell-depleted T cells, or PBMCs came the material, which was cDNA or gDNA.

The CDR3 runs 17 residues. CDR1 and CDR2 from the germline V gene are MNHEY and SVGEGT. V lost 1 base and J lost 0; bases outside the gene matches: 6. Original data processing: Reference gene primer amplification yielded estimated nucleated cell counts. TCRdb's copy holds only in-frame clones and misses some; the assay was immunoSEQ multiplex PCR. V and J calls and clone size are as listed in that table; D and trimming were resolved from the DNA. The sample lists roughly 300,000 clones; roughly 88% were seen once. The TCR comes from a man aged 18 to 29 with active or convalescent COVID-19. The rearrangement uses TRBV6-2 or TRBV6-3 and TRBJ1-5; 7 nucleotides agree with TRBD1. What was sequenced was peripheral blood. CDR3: CASSYYKGQTSNQPQHF. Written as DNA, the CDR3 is TGTGCCAGCAGTTACTACAAGGGACAGACTAGCAATCAGCCCCAGCATTTT.